This T cell receptor beta chain originates from a study of blood T cell repertoires in COVID-19 (dated by TCRdb to 2018 to 2021). About the full investigation: Samples from collaborators originated in the United States, Italy and Spain and spanned both the acute and convalescent phases of COVID-19. Samples came from the ongoing ImmuneRACE study (first 160 participants) plus 1,254 subjects from 6 global collaborators. Where HLA class I and class II types were available, the types were taken from metadata supplied by the sample provider, not from assay-based typing. The material from the prospective study consisted of cDNA or gDNA derived from T cells, B-cell-depleted T cells, or PBMCs. Subjects who had been exposed to COVID-19, were actively infected with it, or had recovered from it provided the deeply sampled blood TCRbeta repertoires that made up the dataset. Sample metadata almost always included a de-identified subject ID, COVID-19 status, age in years and sex. The repertoires were released in a freely available public database meant as a resource for research on the immune response to SARS-CoV-2. The paper as a whole reports these results and caveats: How much clinical and demographic metadata was included differed by source and by participant, and the metadata was provided uncurated.

Concerning this clone itself: Its antigen remains unidentified. No much larger clone is present one base from it, and per-base qualities are unavailable.

Collaborating institutions collected whole blood in K2EDTA tubes following their own protocols. For TCRbeta analysis, collaborator samples were shipped as frozen whole blood, as isolated PBMCs, or as DNA extracted from either sample type. At the junction V is shortened by 1 base and J by 2 bases, with 17 bases in between. CDR1 and CDR2 are drawn from the germline V gene: LGHNA, YSLEER. Reading from cysteine to phenylalanine, the CDR3 counts 17 amino acids. CDR3 DNA only is kept here, 51 bases in frame from base 1. TCRbeta CDR3 regions were amplified from genomic DNA using the immunoSEQ Assay, a bias-controlled multiplex PCR. As for how the authors treated the data: Within the assay, amplification of reference gene primers was used to estimate how many nucleated cells each sample contained. Sequence reads were collapsed and filtered to measure the absolute abundance of every unique TCRbeta CDR3 rearrangement. Productive Simpson clonality was computed per sample as the square root of Simpson's diversity index over productive rearrangements. This immuneACCESS table, as held by TCRdb, lists in-frame sequences with V and J called but not all clones. Of the missing ones, under half trace to an unresolved V gene in checked studies; the others have no known cause. V, J and clone size are those of that table, while D and trimming were read from the DNA. This sample has 85,000 to 95,000 clones in its table, and roughly 82% of those were observed once. The ten top clones hold 25% of the sample.

This receptor was taken from a human donor in a cohort sampled during active COVID-19. Sequencing was done on a sample of peripheral blood. The receptor chain draws on TRBV4-3 and TRBJ2-5; a tentative D call is TRBD1 (5 bases match). The CDR3 is CASSQVVRAQGQETQYF. The sequenced DNA: TGCGCCAGCAGCCAAGTCGTCCGGGCGCAGGGTCAAGAGACCCAGTACTTC.